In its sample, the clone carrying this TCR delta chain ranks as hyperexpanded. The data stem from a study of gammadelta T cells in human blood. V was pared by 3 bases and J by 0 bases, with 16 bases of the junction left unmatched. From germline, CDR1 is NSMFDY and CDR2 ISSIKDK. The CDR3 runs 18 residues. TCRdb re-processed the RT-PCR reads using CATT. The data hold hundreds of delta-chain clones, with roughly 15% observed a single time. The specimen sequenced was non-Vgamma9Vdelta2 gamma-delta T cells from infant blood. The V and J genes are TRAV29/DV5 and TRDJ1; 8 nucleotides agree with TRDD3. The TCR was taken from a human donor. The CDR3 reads CAATFRPTGGLYTDKLIF. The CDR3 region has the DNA TGTGCAGCAACCTTCCGACCTACTGGGGGCCTGTACACCGATAAACTCATCTTT.